One sample yielded the 11 T cell receptor beta chains listed below, sequenced in a study of blood T cell repertoires in COVID-19. TCRdb's copy holds only in-frame clones and misses some; the assay was immunoSEQ multiplex PCR. The repertoire holds some 250,000 clones, with 65% to 90% as singletons. Specimen: peripheral blood. These receptors were collected from a woman aged 55-70 years with active or convalescent COVID-19.

The rearrangement uses TRBV30 and TRBJ2-3, with D possibly matching TRBD1 (7 bases). The CDR3 consists of 14 residues. Germline V lookup: CDR1 GTSNPN, CDR2 SVGIG (reference sequence). The V and J ends lost 2 bases and 1 base respectively, with 10 bases between them. CDR3 DNA sequence: TGTGCCTGGAGTCAGGGGGGCGGCACAGATACGCAGTATTTT. Residues: CAWSQGGGTDTQYF.

V usage is TRBV7-3 and J usage is TRBJ2-1; tentative D call: TRBD2 (6 bases). V was shortened by 6 bases and J by 4 bases, with 13 bases between the two germline ends. Germline V gives CDR1 SGHTA, CDR2 FQGTGA. The CDR3 spans 14 residues. CDR3 loop: CASRAAGTYNEQFF. The CDR3 nucleotides read TGTGCCAGCAGAGCGGCAGGGACTTACAATGAGCAGTTCTTC.

V gene TRBV3-1 (or the pseudogene TRBV3-2) combines with J gene TRBJ1-1; possibly TRBD1 for D (6 bases). Germline CDR1 reads LGHDT; CDR2 reads YNNKEL (reference sequence). The CDR3 is 15 amino acids. V lost 1 base and J 0 bases, leaving 9 bases between the germline ends. The CDR3 region is CASSQVAGVNTEAFF. The CDR3 region has the DNA TGTGCCAGCAGCCAAGTTGCAGGGGTGAACACTGAAGCTTTCTTT.

This clone came up a few times. V gene TRBV9 combines with J gene TRBJ1-2; 11 nucleotides line up with TRBD1. The ends lost 4 bases at V and 8 bases at J; junction bases unmatched: 10. The CDR3 covers 15 residues. The germline gives CDR1 SGDLS, CDR2 YYNGEE. The CDR3: CASSKGQGAKGGYTF. CDR3 DNA sequence: TGTGCCAGCAGCAAAGGACAGGGGGCGAAGGGAGGCTACACCTTC.

The V gene is TRBV7-3, the J gene TRBJ2-3; 8 positions agree with TRBD2. V was pared by 2 bases and J by 6 bases, with 4 bases of the junction left unmatched. Germline values: CDR1 SGHTA, CDR2 FQGTGA. The CDR3 has 14 residues. CDR3 region: CASSLLAGRDTQYF. DNA for the CDR3: TGTGCCAGCAGCTTATTAGCGGGGCGGGATACGCAGTATTTT.

The V call is TRBV5-6, the J call TRBJ2-7, with D hard to call. CDR1 is SGHDT and CDR2 is YYEEEE in the germline V gene. Trimming left V 0 bases short and J 3 bases short, with 7 bases between. The CDR3 is made up of 13 amino acids. CDR3 sequence (DNA): TGTGCCAGCAGCTTGGCGGTTGTCTACGAGCAGTACTTC. This sequence encodes CASSLAVVYEQYF. Combining the CDR3 with reference TRBV5-6 and TRBJ2-7 gives the whole variable domain DAGVTQSPTHLIKTRGQQVTLRCSPKSGHDTVSWYQQALGQGPQFIFQYYEEEERQRGNFPDRFSGHQFPNYSSELNVNALLLGDSALYLCASSLAVVYEQYFGPGTRLTVT.

The V and J genes are TRBV7-8 and TRBJ1-1; D possibly corresponds to TRBD1 (5 bases). Trimming shortened V by 5 bases and J by 12 bases, and 19 bases separated the two germline ends. This CDR3 contains 13 residues. From germline, CDR1 is SGHVS and CDR2 FQNEAQ. The CDR3 DNA follows: TGTGCCAGCAGCCCACGCCCCGGGGGGGGAACTTTCTTT. Translating gives CASSPRPGGGTFF.

The chain employs TRBV5-4 and TRBJ1-1; D call uncertain. CDR1 and CDR2 from the germline V gene are SGHNT and YYREEE (reference sequence). This CDR3 has 14 amino acids. Trimming took 3 bases from V and 4 from J, leaving 13 bases between them. CDR3 in amino acids: CASSSPGLSTEAFF. DNA of the CDR3: TGTGCCAGCAGCTCACCCGGTCTCTCCACTGAAGCTTTCTTT.

This clone is a singleton in its sample. The chain carries TRBV4-2 and TRBJ1-2; D is possibly TRBD1 (5 bases). The CDR3 consists of 16 residues. Trimming cost V 0 bases and J 2 bases, with 13 bases left between them. The germline CDR1 and CDR2 sequences are LGHNA and YNFKEQ. The CDR3 reads CASSQELHAGNYGYTF. CDR3 DNA sequence: TGTGCCAGCAGCCAAGAACTGCATGCAGGGAACTATGGCTACACCTTC.

This chain uses TRBV6-5 with TRBJ2-7, with 11 nucleotides matching TRBD1. The CDR3 extends over 16 amino acids. Unmatched junction bases numbered 6, after V lost 3 bases and J lost 2 bases. Germline loops: CDR1 MNHEY, CDR2 SVGAGI. The CDR3 DNA sequence: TGTGCCAGCAGTTATTATGGACAGGGGGCGACCTACGAGCAGTACTTC. It yields the protein CASSYYGQGATYEQYF.

The chain links TRBV6-4 to TRBJ2-6; tentatively, D is TRBD1 (5 bases). V lost 0 bases and J 0 bases, leaving 9 bases between the germline ends. Germline V gene sequence: CDR1 MRHNA, CDR2 SNTAGT. This CDR3 has 17 amino acids. The CDR3 reads CASSDSSRVSGANVLTF. In DNA form, the CDR3 reads TGTGCCAGCAGTGACTCGAGCAGGGTCTCTGGGGCCAACGTCCTGACTTTC.